These T cell receptor beta chains were read from a single sample in a study of T cells after posttransplantation cyclophosphamide. Profiled with immunoSEQ multiplex PCR; TCRdb holds only in-frame clones, not every one. This sample carries about 7,700 clones, none of them present only once. The source material was PBMCs, sampled nearly 95 days after allogeneic stem cell transplant with posttransplant cyclophosphamide. Every receptor here comes from a female patient in her sixties who received an allogeneic stem cell transplant from an unrelated donor, was CMV-positive, and had acute GVHD only. Some T cells may be provided by the graft donor. Each CDR3 is given without its conserved first and last residue.

length | V | CDR3
13 | TRBV23-1 | ATPLPGPNTGELF
11 | TRBV7-9 | ASTGLSTDTQY
12 | TRBV27 | ASRPGQSTYEQY
13 | TRBV7-8 | ASSPIRGNQETQY
15 | TRBV6-1 | ASSVQPGQGPNQPQH
13 | TRBV4-1 | ASSQGQVLRETQY
12 | TRBV6-1 | ASRGDREANEAF
13 | TRBV12-3/TRBV12-4 | ASSPFAGSYNEQF
19 | TRBV4-1 | ASSQGVEWGVGRSLNTEAF
11 | TRBV14 | ASSQDRGYGYT
12 | TRBV19 | ASSLMAGYEKLF
16 | TRBV7-6 | ASSLGRDSWKRDEKLF
12 | TRBV7-8 | ASSLAHGEAQAF
11 | TRBV5-4 | ASSLDRGREQY
18 | TRBV4-1 | ASSPRTGDAPGGSYNEQF
14 | TRBV11-2 | ASSVQGVVAGSPLH
13 | TRBV19 | ASSLRRESNNEQF
12 | TRBV7-9 | ASRVAFGTGELF
12 | TRBV6-5 | ASSSQGLDYGYT
14 | TRBV5-6 | ASSWGGARSNQPQH
14 | TRBV6-5 | ASSYSNSGPPWEQF
15 | TRBV10-3 | AISESPGTSVTDTQY
12 | TRBV5-1 | ASSPGTSANVGF
12 | TRBV30 | ACHGGLANYGYT
16 | TRBV30 | AWSPPGQGARTGQPQH
13 | TRBV4-2 | ASSQGRNSGYEQY
13 | TRBV6-5 | ASSYGAGGPDEQY
14 | TRBV19 | ASSIGTGREGTEAF
15 | TRBV6-2/TRBV6-3 | ASSYSTNPGANYGYT
18 | TRBV28 | ATLIPGQGISGTRTGELF
12 | TRBV11-3 | ASSLGGSSYEQY
16 | TRBV11-3 | ASSLGNRGPFNNHGYT
11 | TRBV11-2 | ASSPGLTYEQY
11 | TRBV2 | ASSLTANYGYT
11 | TRBV5-1 | ASGPTVTDTQY
12 | TRBV6-1 | ASTPGTGGYGYT
12 | TRBV29-1 | SVNSGRFSDTQY
14 | TRBV4-2 | ASSQGRGLGLYEQY
14 | TRBV5-1 | ASSLARDRASYEQY
19 | TRBV9 | ASSGKGGSGTSGRLYNEQF
12 | TRBV9 | ASSVTGSGNTIY
13 | TRBV7-8 | ASSLESGGGYGYT
13 | TRBV7-3 | ASSHSGGTYNEQF
13 | TRBV6-1 | ASSEAPARYNEQF
12 | TRBV30 | AWSPTLGGNTIY
11 | TRBV19 | ASTRGGFYGYT